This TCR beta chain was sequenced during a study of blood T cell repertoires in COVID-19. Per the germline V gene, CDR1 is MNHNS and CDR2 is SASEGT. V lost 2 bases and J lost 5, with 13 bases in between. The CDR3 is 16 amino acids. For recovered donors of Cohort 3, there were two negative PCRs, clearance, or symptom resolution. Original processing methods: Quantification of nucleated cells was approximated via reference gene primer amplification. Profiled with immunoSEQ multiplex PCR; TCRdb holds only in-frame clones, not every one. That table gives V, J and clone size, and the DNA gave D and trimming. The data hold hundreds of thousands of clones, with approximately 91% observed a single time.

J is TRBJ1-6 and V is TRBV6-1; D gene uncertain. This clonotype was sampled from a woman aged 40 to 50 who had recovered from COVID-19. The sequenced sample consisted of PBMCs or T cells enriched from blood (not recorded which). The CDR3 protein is CASSEIEQTNNSPLHF. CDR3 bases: TGTGCCAGCAGTGAAATTGAGCAGACTAATAATTCACCCCTCCACTTT.